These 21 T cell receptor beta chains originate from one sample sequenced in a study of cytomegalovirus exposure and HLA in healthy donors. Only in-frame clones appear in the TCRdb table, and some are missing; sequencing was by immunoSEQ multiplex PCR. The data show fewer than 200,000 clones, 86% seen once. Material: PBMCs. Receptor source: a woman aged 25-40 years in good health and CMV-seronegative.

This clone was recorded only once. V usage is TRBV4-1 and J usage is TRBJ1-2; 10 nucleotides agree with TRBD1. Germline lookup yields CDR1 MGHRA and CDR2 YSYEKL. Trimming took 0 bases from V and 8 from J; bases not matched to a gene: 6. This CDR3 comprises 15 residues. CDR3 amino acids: CASSQDRQGALGYTF. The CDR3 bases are TGCGCCAGCAGCCAAGACCGACAGGGGGCGCTCGGCTACACCTTC.

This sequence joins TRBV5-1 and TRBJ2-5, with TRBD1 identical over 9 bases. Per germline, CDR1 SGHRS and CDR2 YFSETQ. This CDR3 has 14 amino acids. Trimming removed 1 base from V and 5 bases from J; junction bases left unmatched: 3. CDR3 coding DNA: TGCGCCAGCAGCTTGACAGGGGGCGGGGAGACCCAGTACTTC. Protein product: CASSLTGGGETQYF.

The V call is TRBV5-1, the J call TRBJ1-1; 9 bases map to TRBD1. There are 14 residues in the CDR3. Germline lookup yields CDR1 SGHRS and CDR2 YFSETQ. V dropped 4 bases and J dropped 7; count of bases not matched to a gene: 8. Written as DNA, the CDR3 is TGCGCCAGCAGCCGGGACAGGGCAATATATGAAGCTTTCTTT. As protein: CASSRDRAIYEAFF.

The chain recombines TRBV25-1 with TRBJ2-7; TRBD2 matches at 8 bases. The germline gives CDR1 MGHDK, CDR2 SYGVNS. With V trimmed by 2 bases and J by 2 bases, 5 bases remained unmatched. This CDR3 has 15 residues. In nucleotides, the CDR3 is TGTGCCAGCAGTGAAGGCGGGGGGCGCACCTACGAGCAGTACTTC. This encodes CASSEGGGRTYEQYF.

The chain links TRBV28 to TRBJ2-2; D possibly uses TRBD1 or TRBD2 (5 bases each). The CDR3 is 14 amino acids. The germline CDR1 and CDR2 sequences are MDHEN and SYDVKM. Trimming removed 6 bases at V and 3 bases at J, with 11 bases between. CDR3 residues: CASRPMGDTGELFF. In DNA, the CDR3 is TGTGCCAGCAGACCAATGGGGGACACCGGGGAGCTGTTTTTT.

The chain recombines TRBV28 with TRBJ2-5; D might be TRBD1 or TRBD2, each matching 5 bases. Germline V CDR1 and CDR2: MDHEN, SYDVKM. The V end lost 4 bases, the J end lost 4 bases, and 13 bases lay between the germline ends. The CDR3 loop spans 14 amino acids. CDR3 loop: CASSWDGARETQYF. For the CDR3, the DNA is TGTGCCAGCAGTTGGGACGGAGCTCGAGAGACCCAGTACTTC.

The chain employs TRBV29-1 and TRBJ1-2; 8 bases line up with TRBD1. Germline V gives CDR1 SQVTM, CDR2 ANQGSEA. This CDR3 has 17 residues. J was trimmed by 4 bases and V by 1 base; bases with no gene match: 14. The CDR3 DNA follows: TGCAGCGTTGAAGGTGCCGGACAGGGACGGGATTGCTATGGCTACACCTTC. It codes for CSVEGAGQGRDCYGYTF.

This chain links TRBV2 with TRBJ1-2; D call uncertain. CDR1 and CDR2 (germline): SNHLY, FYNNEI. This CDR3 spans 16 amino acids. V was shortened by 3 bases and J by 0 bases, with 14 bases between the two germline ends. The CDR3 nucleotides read TGTGCCAGCAGTGATCCGGGAGTGCCTTCTAACTATGGCTACACCTTC. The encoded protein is CASSDPGVPSNYGYTF. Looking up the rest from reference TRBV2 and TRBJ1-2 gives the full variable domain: EPEVTQTPSHQVTQMGQEVILRCVPISNHLYFYWYRQILGQKVEFLVSFYNNEISEKSEIFDDQFSVERPDGSNFTLKIRSTKLEDSAMYFCASSDPGVPSNYGYTFGSGTRLTVV.

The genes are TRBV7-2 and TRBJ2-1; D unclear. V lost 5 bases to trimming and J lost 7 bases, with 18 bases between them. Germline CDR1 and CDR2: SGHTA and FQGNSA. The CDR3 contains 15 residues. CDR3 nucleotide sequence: TGTGCCAGCAGCCCCTCCGTAGGATTCCTGAATGAGCAGTTCTTC. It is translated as CASSPSVGFLNEQFF.

CDR3 DNA sequence: TGTGCCAGCAGCTTAAATGAACAAAATGAGCAGTTCTTC. It codes for CASSLNEQNEQFF. The chain joins TRBV7-9 to TRBJ2-1; no reliable D call. The ends were cut back, 2 bases at V and 7 bases at J, with 9 bases in the middle. Germline V gene data show CDR1 as SEHNR and CDR2 as FQNEAQ (reference sequence). The CDR3 loop spans 13 amino acids.

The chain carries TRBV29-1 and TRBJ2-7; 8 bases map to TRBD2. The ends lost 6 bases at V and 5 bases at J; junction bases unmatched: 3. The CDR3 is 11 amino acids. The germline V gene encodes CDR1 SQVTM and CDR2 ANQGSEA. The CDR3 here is CSVLGRDEQYF. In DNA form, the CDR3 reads TGCAGCGTCCTCGGGAGGGACGAGCAGTACTTC.

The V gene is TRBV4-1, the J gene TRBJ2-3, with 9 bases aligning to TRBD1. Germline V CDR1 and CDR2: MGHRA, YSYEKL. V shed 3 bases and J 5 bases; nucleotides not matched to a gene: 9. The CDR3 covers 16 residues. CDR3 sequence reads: CASSQGRDRARDTQYF. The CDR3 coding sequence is TGCGCCAGCAGCCAGGGCCGGGACAGGGCACGAGATACGCAGTATTTT.

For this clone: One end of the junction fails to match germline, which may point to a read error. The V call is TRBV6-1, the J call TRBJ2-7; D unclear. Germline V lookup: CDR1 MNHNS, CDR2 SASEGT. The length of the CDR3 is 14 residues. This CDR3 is CASSEGPALYEQYF. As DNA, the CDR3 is TGTGCCAGCAGCGAAGGGCCCGCCCTTTACGAGCAGTACTTC.

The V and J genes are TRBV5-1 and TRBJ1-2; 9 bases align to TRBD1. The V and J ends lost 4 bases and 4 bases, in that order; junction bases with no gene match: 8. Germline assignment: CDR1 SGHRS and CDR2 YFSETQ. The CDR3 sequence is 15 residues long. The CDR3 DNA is TGCGCCAGCAGCCAGCAGACAGGGGGACTCTATGGCTACACCTTC. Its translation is CASSQQTGGLYGYTF.

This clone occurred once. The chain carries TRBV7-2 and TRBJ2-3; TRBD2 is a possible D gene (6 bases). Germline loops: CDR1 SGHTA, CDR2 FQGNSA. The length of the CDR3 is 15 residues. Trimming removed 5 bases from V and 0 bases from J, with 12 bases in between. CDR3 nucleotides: TGTGCCAGCAGCCGCACGGGGGTTAGCACAGATACGCAGTATTTT. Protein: CASSRTGVSTDTQYF. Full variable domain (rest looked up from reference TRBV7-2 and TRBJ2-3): GAGVSQSPSNKVTEKGKDVELRCDPISGHTALYWYRQSLGQGLEFLIYFQGNSAPDKSGLPSDRFSAERTGGSVSTLTIQRTQQEDSAVYLCASSRTGVSTDTQYFGPGTRLTVL.

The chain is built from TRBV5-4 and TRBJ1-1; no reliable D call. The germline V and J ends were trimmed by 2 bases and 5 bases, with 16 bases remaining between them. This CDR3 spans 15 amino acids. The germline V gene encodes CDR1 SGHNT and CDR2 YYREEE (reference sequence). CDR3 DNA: TGTGCCAGCAGCTTTACTTCCCCTGGTCGGACTGAAGCTTTCTTT. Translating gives CASSFTSPGRTEAFF.

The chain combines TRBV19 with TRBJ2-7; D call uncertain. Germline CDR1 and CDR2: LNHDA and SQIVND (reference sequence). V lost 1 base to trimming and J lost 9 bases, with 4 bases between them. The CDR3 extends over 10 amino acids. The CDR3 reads CASSIGRQYF. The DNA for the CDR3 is TGTGCCAGTAGTATAGGCAGGCAGTACTTC.

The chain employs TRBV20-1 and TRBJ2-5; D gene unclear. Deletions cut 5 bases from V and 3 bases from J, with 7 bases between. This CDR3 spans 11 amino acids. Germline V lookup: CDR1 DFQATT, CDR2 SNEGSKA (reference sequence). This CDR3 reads CSADKKETQYF. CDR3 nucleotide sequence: TGCAGTGCTGACAAGAAAGAGACCCAGTACTTC.

The CDR3 DNA sequence: TGTGCCAGCAGGGACGGGACAGCCTCCTACGAGCAGTACTTC. This translates into CASRDGTASYEQYF. V gene TRBV6-5 combines with J gene TRBJ2-7, with TRBD1 matching over 7 bases. The V segment lost 6 bases and the J segment 0 bases; nucleotides outside the gene matches: 5. Germline values: CDR1 MNHEY, CDR2 SVGAGI. CDR3 length: 14 amino acids.

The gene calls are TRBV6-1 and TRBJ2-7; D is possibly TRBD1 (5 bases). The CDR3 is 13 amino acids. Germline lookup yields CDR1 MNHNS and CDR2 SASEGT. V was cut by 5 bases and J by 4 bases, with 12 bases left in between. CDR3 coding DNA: TGTGCCAGCAGTTATGGGGCTGCGTACGAGCAGTACTTC. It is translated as CASSYGAAYEQYF.

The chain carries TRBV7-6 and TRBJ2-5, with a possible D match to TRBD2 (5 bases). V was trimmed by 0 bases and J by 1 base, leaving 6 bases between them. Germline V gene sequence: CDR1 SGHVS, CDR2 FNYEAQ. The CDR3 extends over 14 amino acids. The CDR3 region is CASSLARVQETQYF. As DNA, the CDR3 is TGTGCCAGCAGCTTAGCGCGGGTCCAAGAGACCCAGTACTTC.